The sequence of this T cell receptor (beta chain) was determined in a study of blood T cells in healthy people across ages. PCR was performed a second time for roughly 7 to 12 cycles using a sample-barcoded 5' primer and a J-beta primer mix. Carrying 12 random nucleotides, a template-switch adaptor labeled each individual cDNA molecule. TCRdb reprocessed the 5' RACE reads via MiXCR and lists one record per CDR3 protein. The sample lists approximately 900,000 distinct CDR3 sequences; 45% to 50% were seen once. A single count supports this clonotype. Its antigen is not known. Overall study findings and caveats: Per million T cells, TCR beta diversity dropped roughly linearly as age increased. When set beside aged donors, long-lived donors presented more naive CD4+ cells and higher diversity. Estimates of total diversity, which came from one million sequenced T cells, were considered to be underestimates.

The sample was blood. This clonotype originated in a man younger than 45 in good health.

CDR3 amino acids: CASTRTEGYGYTF. For the CDR3, the DNA is TGTGCCAGCACCCGGACAGAGGGCTATGGCTACACCTTC. V usage is TRBV27 and J usage is TRBJ1-2, with TRBD1 as a possible D gene (6 bases). CDR1 and CDR2 (germline): MNHEY, SMNVEV (reference sequence). This CDR3 spans 13 amino acids. V was cut by 7 bases and J by 4 bases, with 13 bases left in between.